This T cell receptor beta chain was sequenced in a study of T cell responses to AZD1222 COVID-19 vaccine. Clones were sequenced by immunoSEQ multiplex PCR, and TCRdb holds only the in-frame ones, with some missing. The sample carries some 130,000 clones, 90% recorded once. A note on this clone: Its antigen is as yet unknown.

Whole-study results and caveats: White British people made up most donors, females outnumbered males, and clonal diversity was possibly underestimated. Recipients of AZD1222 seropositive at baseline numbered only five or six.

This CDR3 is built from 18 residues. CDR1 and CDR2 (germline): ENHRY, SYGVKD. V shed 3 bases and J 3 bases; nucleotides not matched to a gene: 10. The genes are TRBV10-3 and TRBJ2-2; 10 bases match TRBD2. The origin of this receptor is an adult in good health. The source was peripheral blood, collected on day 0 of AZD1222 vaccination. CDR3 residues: CAISERERGGSYTGELFF. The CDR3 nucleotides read TGTGCCATCAGTGAAAGGGAGCGGGGGGGCTCATACACCGGGGAGCTGTTTTTT.